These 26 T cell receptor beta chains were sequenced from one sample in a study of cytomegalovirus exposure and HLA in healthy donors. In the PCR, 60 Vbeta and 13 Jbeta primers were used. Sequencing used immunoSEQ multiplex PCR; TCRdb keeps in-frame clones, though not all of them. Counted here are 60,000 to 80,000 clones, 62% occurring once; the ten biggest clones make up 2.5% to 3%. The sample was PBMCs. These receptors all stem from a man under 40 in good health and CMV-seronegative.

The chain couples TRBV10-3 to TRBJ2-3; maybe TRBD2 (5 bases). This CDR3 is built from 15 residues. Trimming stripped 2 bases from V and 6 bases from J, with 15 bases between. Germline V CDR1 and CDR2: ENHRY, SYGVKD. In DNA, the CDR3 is TGTGCCATCAGTGAGAAGCCTTCGGAGGTGGATACGCAGTATTTT. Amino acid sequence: CAISEKPSEVDTQYF.

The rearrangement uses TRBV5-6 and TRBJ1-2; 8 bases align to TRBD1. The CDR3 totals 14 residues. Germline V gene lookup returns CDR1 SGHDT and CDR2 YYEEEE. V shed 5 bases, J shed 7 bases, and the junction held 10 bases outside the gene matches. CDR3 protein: CASRPAGGRGGYTF. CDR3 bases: TGTGCCAGCAGGCCCGCAGGGGGCCGGGGTGGCTACACCTTC.

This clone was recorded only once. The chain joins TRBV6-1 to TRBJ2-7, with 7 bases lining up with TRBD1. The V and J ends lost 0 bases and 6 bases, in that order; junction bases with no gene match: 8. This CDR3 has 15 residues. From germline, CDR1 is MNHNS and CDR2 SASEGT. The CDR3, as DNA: TGTGCCAGCAGTGAAGCCGCGGACAGGCCCCTCGAGCAGTACTTC. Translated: CASSEAADRPLEQYF.

Here the CDR3 DNA reads TGTGCCAGCTCACCAGGGGACAGCTCTTATGGCTACACCTTC. It is translated as CASSPGDSSYGYTF. The genes are TRBV18 and TRBJ1-2; 7 bases match TRBD1. V was pared by 2 bases and J by 5 bases, with 5 bases of the junction left unmatched. Germline V gives CDR1 KGHSH, CDR2 LQKENI. The CDR3 totals 14 residues.

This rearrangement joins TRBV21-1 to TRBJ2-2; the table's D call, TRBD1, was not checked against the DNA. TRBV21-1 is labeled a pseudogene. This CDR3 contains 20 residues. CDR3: CASSKGRPGQGAEYTGELFF. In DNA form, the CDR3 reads TGTGCCAGCAGCAAAGGGAGGCCGGGACAGGGGGCCGAGTACACCGGGGAGCTGTTTTTT.

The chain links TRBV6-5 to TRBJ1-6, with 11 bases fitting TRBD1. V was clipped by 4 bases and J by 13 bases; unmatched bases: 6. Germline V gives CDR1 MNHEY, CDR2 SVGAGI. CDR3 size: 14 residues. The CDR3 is CASSSGQGVLPLHF. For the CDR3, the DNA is TGTGCCAGCAGTTCGGGACAGGGGGTCCTTCCCCTCCACTTT.

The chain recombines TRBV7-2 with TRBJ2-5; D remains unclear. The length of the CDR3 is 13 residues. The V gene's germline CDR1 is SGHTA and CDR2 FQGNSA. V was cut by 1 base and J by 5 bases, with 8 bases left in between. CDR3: CASSLVSRETQYF. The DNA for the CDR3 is TGTGCCAGCAGCTTAGTGAGTCGTGAGACCCAGTACTTC.

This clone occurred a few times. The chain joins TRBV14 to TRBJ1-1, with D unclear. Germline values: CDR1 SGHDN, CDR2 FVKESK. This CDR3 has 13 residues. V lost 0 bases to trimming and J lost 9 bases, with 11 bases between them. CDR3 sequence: CASSQDRRVQAFF. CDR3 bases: TGTGCCAGCAGCCAAGATCGGAGAGTCCAAGCTTTCTTT.

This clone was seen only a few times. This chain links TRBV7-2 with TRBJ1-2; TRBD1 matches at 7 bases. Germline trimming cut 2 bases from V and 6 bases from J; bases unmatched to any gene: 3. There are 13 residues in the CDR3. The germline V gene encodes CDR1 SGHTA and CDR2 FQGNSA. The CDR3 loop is CASSLIGGDGYTF. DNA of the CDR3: TGTGCCAGCAGCTTAATAGGGGGCGATGGCTACACCTTC. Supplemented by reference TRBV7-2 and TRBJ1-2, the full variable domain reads GAGVSQSPSNKVTEKGKDVELRCDPISGHTALYWYRQSLGQGLEFLIYFQGNSAPDKSGLPSDRFSAERTGGSVSTLTIQRTQQEDSAVYLCASSLIGGDGYTFGSGTRLTVV.

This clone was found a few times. The CDR3 DNA reads as TGTGCTAGTGGTTTACTGCCATTGGCCAAAAACATTCAGTACTTC. Translated, it gives CASGLLPLAKNIQYF. The chain combines TRBV12-5 with TRBJ2-4, with D unresolved. With 3 bases removed from V and 1 base from J, the gap between germline ends came to 10 bases. The CDR3 sequence is 15 residues long. Germline CDR1 reads LGHNT; CDR2 reads FRNRAP.

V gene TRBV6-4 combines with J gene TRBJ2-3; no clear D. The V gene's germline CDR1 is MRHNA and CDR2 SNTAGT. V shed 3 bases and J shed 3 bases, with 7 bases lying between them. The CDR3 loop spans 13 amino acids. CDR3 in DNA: TGTGCCAGCAGTGAAAAAGAGACAGATACGCAGTATTTT. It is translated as CASSEKETDTQYF.

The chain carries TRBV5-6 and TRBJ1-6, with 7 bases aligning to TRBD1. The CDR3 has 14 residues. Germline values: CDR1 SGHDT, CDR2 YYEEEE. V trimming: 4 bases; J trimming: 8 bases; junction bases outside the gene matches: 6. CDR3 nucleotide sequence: TGTGCCAGCAGCCTACAGGGGATGGATTCACCCCTCCACTTT. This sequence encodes CASSLQGMDSPLHF.

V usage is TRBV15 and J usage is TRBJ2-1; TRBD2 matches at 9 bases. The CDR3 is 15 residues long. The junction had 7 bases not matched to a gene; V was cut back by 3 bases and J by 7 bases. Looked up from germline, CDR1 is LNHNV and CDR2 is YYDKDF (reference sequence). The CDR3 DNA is TGTGCCACCAGCAGGGCGGGGGGGCCGGGTAATGAGCAGTTCTTC. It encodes CATSRAGGPGNEQFF.

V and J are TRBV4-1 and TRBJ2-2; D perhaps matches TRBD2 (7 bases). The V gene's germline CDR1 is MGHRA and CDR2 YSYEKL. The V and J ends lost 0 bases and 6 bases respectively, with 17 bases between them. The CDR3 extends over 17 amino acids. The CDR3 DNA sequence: TGCGCCAGCAGCCAAGATGGAGCCGGGGGGCGGTCCGGGGAGCTGTTTTTT. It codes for CASSQDGAGGRSGELFF.

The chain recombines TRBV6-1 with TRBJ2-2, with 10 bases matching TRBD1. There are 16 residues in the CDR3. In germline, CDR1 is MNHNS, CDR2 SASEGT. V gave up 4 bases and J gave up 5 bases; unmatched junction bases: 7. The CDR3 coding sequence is TGTGCCAGCAGTGGGGCCAGGGGACAGGGGACCGGGGAGCTGTTTTTT. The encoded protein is CASSGARGQGTGELFF.

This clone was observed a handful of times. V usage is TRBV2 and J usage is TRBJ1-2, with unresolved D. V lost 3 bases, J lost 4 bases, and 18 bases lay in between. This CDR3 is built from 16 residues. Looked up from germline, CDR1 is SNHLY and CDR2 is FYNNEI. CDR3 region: CASSEEDPPGPYGYTF. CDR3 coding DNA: TGTGCCAGCAGTGAGGAAGACCCCCCAGGCCCCTATGGCTACACCTTC.

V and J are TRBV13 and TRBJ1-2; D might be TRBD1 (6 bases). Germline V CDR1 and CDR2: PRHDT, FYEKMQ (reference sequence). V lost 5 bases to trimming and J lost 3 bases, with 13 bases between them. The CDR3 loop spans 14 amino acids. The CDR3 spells CASSPQGFDYGYTF. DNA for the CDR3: TGTGCCAGCAGCCCCCAGGGGTTTGACTATGGCTACACCTTC.

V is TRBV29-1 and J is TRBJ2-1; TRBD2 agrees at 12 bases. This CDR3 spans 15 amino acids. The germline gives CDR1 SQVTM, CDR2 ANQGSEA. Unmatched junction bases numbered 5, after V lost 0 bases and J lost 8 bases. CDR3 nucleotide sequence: TGCAGCGTTGAAGAAGGACTAGCGGGGCTCCATGAGCAGTTCTTC. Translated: CSVEEGLAGLHEQFF.

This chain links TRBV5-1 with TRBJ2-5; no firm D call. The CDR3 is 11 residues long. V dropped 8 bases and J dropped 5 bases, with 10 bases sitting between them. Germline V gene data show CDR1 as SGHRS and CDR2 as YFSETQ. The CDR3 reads CASEFGETQYF. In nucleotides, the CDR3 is TGCGCCAGTGAATTCGGGGAGACCCAGTACTTC.

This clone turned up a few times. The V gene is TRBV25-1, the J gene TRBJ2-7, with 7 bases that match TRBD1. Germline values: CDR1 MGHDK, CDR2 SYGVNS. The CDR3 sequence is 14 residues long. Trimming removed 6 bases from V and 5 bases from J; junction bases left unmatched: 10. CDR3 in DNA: TGTGCCAGCAGCCAAAAGACAGGGTCCGACGAGCAGTACTTC. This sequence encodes CASSQKTGSDEQYF.

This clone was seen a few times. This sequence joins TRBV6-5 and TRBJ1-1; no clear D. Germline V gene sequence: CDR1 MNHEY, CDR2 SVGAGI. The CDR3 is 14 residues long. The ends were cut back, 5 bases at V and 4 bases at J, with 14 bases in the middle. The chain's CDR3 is CASSRSRLVTEAFF. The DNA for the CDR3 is TGTGCCAGCAGTCGATCGCGACTTGTCACTGAAGCTTTCTTT.

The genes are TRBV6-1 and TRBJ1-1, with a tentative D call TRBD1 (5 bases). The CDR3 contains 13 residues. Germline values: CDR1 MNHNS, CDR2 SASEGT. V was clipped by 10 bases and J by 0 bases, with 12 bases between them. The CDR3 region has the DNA TGTGCCACTCTCAGGGTCATGAACACTGAAGCTTTCTTT. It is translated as CATLRVMNTEAFF.

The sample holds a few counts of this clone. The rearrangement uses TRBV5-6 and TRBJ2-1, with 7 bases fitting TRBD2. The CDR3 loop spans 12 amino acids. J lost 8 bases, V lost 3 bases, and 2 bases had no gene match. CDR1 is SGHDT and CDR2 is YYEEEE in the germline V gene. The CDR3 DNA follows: TGTGCCAGCAGCTGGGGGGGTGATGAGCAGTTCTTC. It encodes CASSWGGDEQFF.

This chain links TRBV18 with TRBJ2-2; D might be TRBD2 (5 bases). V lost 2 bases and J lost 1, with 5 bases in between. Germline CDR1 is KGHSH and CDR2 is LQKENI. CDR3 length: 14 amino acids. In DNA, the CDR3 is TGTGCCAGCTCACCAGCGGGGAACACCGGGGAGCTGTTTTTT. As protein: CASSPAGNTGELFF.

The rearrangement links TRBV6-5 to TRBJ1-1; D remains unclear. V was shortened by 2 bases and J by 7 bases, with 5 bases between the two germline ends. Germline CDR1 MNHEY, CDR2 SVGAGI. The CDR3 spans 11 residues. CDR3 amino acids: CASSYGSEAFF. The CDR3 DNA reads TGTGCCAGCAGTTACGGGAGTGAAGCTTTCTTT.

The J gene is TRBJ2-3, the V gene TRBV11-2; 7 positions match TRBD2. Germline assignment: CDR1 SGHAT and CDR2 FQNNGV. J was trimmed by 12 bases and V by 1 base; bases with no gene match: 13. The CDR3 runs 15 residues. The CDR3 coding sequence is TGTGCCAGCAGCTTAGGGAGGGGTAGCGGGTTAACTCAGTATTTT. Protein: CASSLGRGSGLTQYF. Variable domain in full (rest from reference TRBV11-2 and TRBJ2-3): EAGVAQSPRYKIIEKRQSVAFWCNPISGHATLYWYQQILGQGPKLLIQFQNNGVVDDSQLPKDRFSAERLKGVDSTLKIQPAKLEDSAVYLCASSLGRGSGLTQYFGPGTRLTVL.